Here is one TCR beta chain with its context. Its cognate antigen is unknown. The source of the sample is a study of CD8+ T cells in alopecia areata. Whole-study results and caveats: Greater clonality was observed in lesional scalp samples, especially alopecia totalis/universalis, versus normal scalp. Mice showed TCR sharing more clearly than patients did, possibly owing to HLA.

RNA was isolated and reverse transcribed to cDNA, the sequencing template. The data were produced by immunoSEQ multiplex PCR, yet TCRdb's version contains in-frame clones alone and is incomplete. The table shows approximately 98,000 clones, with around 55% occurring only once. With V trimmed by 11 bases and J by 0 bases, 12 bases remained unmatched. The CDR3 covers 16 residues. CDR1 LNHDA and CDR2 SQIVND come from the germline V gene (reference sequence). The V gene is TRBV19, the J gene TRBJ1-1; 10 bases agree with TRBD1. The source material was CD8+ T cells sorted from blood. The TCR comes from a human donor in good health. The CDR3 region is CAAGTGTGDLNTEAFF. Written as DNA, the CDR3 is TGTGCCGCGGGAACCGGGACAGGGGATCTGAACACTGAAGCTTTCTTT.